The text below deals with one T cell receptor (beta chain). The data are from a study of T cell changes during pregnancy in multiple sclerosis. Clones were sequenced by immunoSEQ multiplex PCR, and TCRdb holds only the in-frame ones, with some missing. This sample carries roughly 110,000 clones, about 90% of them seen once, and the ten largest clones take less than 2%. The sequences come from peripheral blood, collected before pregnancy. The TCR originated in a female donor with multiple sclerosis, enrolled in a pregnancy study.

CDR3 sequence reads: CASSLGLAGGSSYNEQFF. Written as DNA, the CDR3 is TGTGCCAGCAGCTTAGGACTAGCGGGAGGAAGCTCCTACAATGAGCAGTTCTTC. The chain couples TRBV7-8 to TRBJ2-1, with 13 nucleotides matching TRBD2. V gave up 1 base and J gave up 0 bases; unmatched junction bases: 3. The CDR3 spans 18 residues. Germline CDR1 is SGHVS and CDR2 is FQNEAQ.